Presented here are 3 T cell receptor beta chains from one specimen sequenced in a study of OX40 agonist ivuxolimab in advanced cancers. TCRdb's copy holds only in-frame clones and misses some; the assay was immunoSEQ multiplex PCR. Of tens of thousands of clones in the sample, 75% to 85% were seen once. Sequences were derived from CD4+ or CD8+ T cells sorted from blood, sampled in a trial of the OX40 agonist ivuxolimab. The receptors stem from an adult with an advanced solid tumor such as melanoma, head and neck, liver or kidney cancer.

The chain couples TRBV30 to TRBJ2-5; D may match TRBD1 or TRBD2 (6 bases each). The CDR3 is made up of 12 amino acids. The germline V and J ends were trimmed by 0 bases and 5 bases, with 7 bases remaining between them. Germline lookup yields CDR1 GTSNPN and CDR2 SVGIG (reference sequence). Here the CDR3 DNA reads TGTGCCTGGAGTGTAGGGGGGGAGACCCAGTACTTC. Its protein is CAWSVGGETQYF.

This clone has ten or more counts. V and J are TRBV19 and TRBJ1-5, with 10 bases fitting TRBD1. The CDR3 contains 13 residues. Germline CDR1 LNHDA, CDR2 SQIVND (reference sequence). V was clipped by 7 bases and J by 4 bases; unmatched bases: 1. CDR3 sequence reads: CASKDRGNQPQHF. In DNA, the CDR3 is TGTGCCAGTAAGGACAGGGGGAATCAGCCCCAGCATTTT.

This clone was detected only a few times. The gene calls are TRBV19 and TRBJ1-2; TRBD1 might be the D (5 bases). CDR3 length: 14 residues. The V end lost 3 bases, the J end lost 2 bases, and 10 bases lay between the germline ends. Per the germline V gene, CDR1 is LNHDA and CDR2 is SQIVND (reference sequence). DNA of the CDR3: TGTGCCAGTAGTATCCGGGGGGGAAACTATGGCTACACCTTC. Its translation: CASSIRGGNYGYTF.